This note documents a single TCR beta chain sequence. The sample is drawn from a study of radiation and T cells in renal cell carcinoma. Trimming removed 4 bases at V and 7 bases at J, with 17 bases between. The V gene's germline CDR1 is SQVTM and CDR2 ANQGSEA. The CDR3 runs to 13 residues. Sequencing was performed with immunoSEQ multiplex PCR; in TCRdb, only in-frame clones are kept and a portion is missing. Altogether roughly 150,000 clones are present, about 87% being singletons, with the ten largest covering over 10%. The sample's time point: blood 2 weeks post-SBRT. The sample's treatment: 15 Gy SBRT to primary tumor, nephrectomy 4 weeks later.

The TCR was taken from a woman aged 45-65 years with renal cell carcinoma. The chain links TRBV29-1 to TRBJ2-7; D unclear. The sample was blood, taken from a patient whose treatment included radiotherapy and nephrectomy. The CDR3 spells CSVVGLALREQYF. CDR3 nucleotides: TGCAGCGTTGTTGGGTTGGCGCTGAGGGAGCAGTACTTC.